The 28 T cell receptor beta chains presented below share a single source sample, sequenced in a study of blood T cell repertoires in COVID-19. Sequencing was performed with immunoSEQ multiplex PCR; in TCRdb, only in-frame clones are kept and a portion is missing. The table has under 250,000 clones, about 86% seen once. Sequencing was performed on peripheral blood. All receptors derive from a man aged 50-60 years with active or convalescent COVID-19.

The chain joins TRBV4-2 to TRBJ1-4, with 9 bases fitting TRBD1. From germline, CDR1 is LGHNA and CDR2 YNFKEQ. Trimming took 5 bases from V and 8 from J; bases not matched to a gene: 9. This CDR3 spans 15 amino acids. Written as DNA, the CDR3 is TGTGCCAGCAGCTTAACCGGGACAGGGCTCGAAAAACTGTTTTTT. This sequence encodes CASSLTGTGLEKLFF.

The rearrangement links TRBV5-1 to TRBJ2-3; possible D gene TRBD2, 6 bases. This CDR3 is 16 amino acids long. Germline CDR1 is SGHRS and CDR2 is YFSETQ. V lost 0 bases and J lost 4, with 15 bases in between. Here the CDR3 reads CASSLEDYLPPDTQYF. CDR3 bases: TGCGCCAGCAGCTTGGAGGACTATCTCCCCCCAGATACGCAGTATTTT. The full variable domain, with the rest looked up from reference TRBV5-1 and TRBJ2-3, is KAGVTQTPRYLIKTRGQQVTLSCSPISGHRSVSWYQQTPGQGLQFLFEYFSETQRNKGNFPGRFSGRQFSNSRSEMNVSTLELGDSALYLCASSLEDYLPPDTQYFGPGTRLTVL.

The V call is TRBV5-4, the J call TRBJ1-3; the match to TRBD1 covers 8 bases. With V trimmed by 4 bases and J by 0 bases, 3 bases remained unmatched. The CDR3 is made up of 15 amino acids. Germline values: CDR1 SGHNT, CDR2 YYREEE (reference sequence). The CDR3 DNA is TGTGCCAGCAGCGCGGACAGGGCCTCTGGAAACACCATATATTTT. This codes for CASSADRASGNTIYF. The entire variable domain, with the rest obtained from reference TRBV5-4 and TRBJ1-3, is as follows: ETGVTQSPTHLIKTRGQQVTLRCSSQSGHNTVSWYQQALGQGPQFIFQYYREEENGRGNFPPRFSGLQFPNYSSELNVNALELDDSALYLCASSADRASGNTIYFGEGSWLTVV.

This clone has more than one count but fewer than ten. V and J are TRBV27 and TRBJ1-6; D may be TRBD1 (5 bases). The ends were cut back, 3 bases at V and 0 bases at J, with 21 bases in the middle. CDR1 and CDR2 (germline): MNHEY, SMNVEV (reference sequence). The CDR3 is 20 residues long. This chain's CDR3 is CASSLILASGKSSYNSPLHF. The CDR3 DNA reads as TGTGCCAGCAGTTTGATCCTGGCCTCAGGGAAATCCTCCTATAATTCACCCCTCCACTTT.

The chain joins TRBV30 to TRBJ2-7; possibly TRBD1 for D (5 bases). The CDR3 loop spans 11 amino acids. Germline CDR1 is GTSNPN and CDR2 is SVGIG (reference sequence). V shed 1 base and J shed 6 bases, with 7 bases lying between them. Here the CDR3 reads CAWSEGSEQYF. CDR3 DNA sequence: TGTGCCTGGAGTGAGGGGTCCGAGCAGTACTTC.

The chain's CDR3 is CSVGQAKNIQYF. CDR3 DNA: TGCAGCGTTGGACAAGCCAAAAACATTCAGTACTTC. The chain joins TRBV29-1 to TRBJ2-4; D is ambiguous. CDR3 length: 12 residues. The ends were cut back, 4 bases at V and 0 bases at J, with 4 bases in the middle. Germline-derived CDR1 and CDR2 are SQVTM and ANQGSEA. Together with reference TRBV29-1 and TRBJ2-4, the CDR3 gives the full variable domain: SAVISQKPSRDICQRGTSLTIQCQVDSQVTMMFWYRQQPGQSLTLIATANQGSEATYESGFVIDKFPISRPNLTFSTLTVSNMSPEDSSIYLCSVGQAKNIQYFGAGTRLSVL.

V is TRBV7-3 and J is TRBJ2-1; TRBD2 matches 11 bases. This CDR3 region has 15 residues. Germline V CDR1 and CDR2: SGHTA, FQGTGA. The ends lost 4 bases at V and 12 bases at J; junction bases unmatched: 11. DNA for the CDR3: TGTGCCAGCAGCTCTAGCGGGGGGCTCACCCGCGGGCAGTTCTTC. This sequence encodes CASSSSGGLTRGQFF.

J is TRBJ2-1 and V is TRBV11-2; D possibly corresponds to TRBD2 (6 bases). Per the germline V gene, CDR1 is SGHAT and CDR2 is FQNNGV. The length of the CDR3 is 15 residues. Trimming cost V 4 bases and J 4 bases, with 14 bases left between them. The CDR3 nucleotides are TGTGCCAGCAGCTCCCGGGACTGGAAATACAATGAGCAGTTCTTC. It specifies CASSSRDWKYNEQFF.

Of note for this clone: This specimen includes other DNA sequences encoding the same CDR3. The chain has TRBV12-3 or TRBV12-4 and TRBJ1-6, with 8 bases lining up with TRBD1. V shed 3 bases and J 8 bases; nucleotides not matched to a gene: 0. CDR3 length equals 13 residues. The CDR3 sequence is CASSLDRDSPLHF. In DNA form, the CDR3 reads TGTGCCAGCAGTTTGGACAGGGATTCACCCCTCCACTTT.

J is TRBJ1-6 and V is TRBV28; tentatively, D is TRBD1 (5 bases). With 3 bases removed from V and 11 bases from J, the gap between germline ends came to 8 bases. The germline CDR1 and CDR2 sequences are MDHEN and SYDVKM. The CDR3 runs 12 residues. CDR3 protein: CASSFRGAPLHF. The CDR3 region has the DNA TGTGCCAGCAGTTTCCGGGGGGCACCCCTCCACTTT.

The chain links TRBV5-1 to TRBJ2-7, with 8 bases identical to TRBD1. The CDR3 is made up of 17 amino acids. The germline V gene encodes CDR1 SGHRS and CDR2 YFSETQ. V shed 1 base and J 4 bases; nucleotides not matched to a gene: 13. For the CDR3, the DNA is TGCGCCAGCAGCTTGATGAGGGACAGGACCTCTCCATACGAGCAGTACTTC. Amino acid sequence: CASSLMRDRTSPYEQYF. The whole variable domain, filled in from reference TRBV5-1 and TRBJ2-7, reads KAGVTQTPRYLIKTRGQQVTLSCSPISGHRSVSWYQQTPGQGLQFLFEYFSETQRNKGNFPGRFSGRQFSNSRSEMNVSTLELGDSALYLCASSLMRDRTSPYEQYFGPGTRLTVT.

CDR3 DNA: TGTGCCACCAGTGTCGGCAGGGGAACCGCAGAGCAGTTCTTC. It is translated as CATSVGRGTAEQFF. The V gene is TRBV24-1, the J gene TRBJ2-1; tentatively, D is TRBD1 (6 bases). Germline-derived CDR1 and CDR2 are KGHDR and SFDVKD. V was cut by 5 bases and J by 10 bases, with 17 bases left in between. The length of the CDR3 is 14 residues.

This chain uses TRBV6-1 with TRBJ2-2; 8 bases align to TRBD1. The J segment lost 4 bases and the V segment lost 4 bases, leaving 8 bases of the junction unmatched. The CDR3 totals 16 residues. Germline CDR1 is MNHNS and CDR2 is SASEGT. CDR3 in amino acids: CASSGTGGYGTGELFF. The CDR3 coding sequence is TGTGCCAGCAGTGGAACAGGGGGGTACGGCACCGGGGAGCTGTTTTTT.

The chain couples TRBV2 to TRBJ1-2; D may be TRBD1 (5 bases). In germline, CDR1 is SNHLY, CDR2 FYNNEI. Trimming removed 11 bases at V and 2 bases at J, with 12 bases between. The length of the CDR3 is 12 residues. Here the CDR3 DNA reads TGTGCCTCAACGGCAGGGAACTATGGCTACACCTTC. This codes for CASTAGNYGYTF.

This sequence joins TRBV5-1 and TRBJ2-7; tentatively, D is TRBD1 (5 bases). Germline loops: CDR1 SGHRS, CDR2 YFSETQ. The CDR3 is 16 amino acids. V lost 2 bases, J lost 1 base, and 16 bases lay in between. The chain's CDR3 is CASSLSGREPSYEQYF. In DNA form, the CDR3 reads TGCGCCAGCAGCTTATCCGGCAGGGAACCTTCCTACGAGCAGTACTTC.

The chain combines TRBV5-4 with TRBJ2-3; 11 nucleotides agree with TRBD2. The J segment lost 0 bases and the V segment lost 3 bases, leaving 6 bases of the junction unmatched. The CDR3 length is 17 residues. Germline loops: CDR1 SGHNT, CDR2 YYREEE (reference sequence). The CDR3 nucleotides read TGTGCCAGCAGCTCCCCCACTAGCGGGGGCAGCACAGATACGCAGTATTTT. Translated, it gives CASSSPTSGGSTDTQYF.

The chain combines TRBV7-9 with TRBJ1-1; D remains ambiguous. The CDR3 length is 12 residues. Germline assignment: CDR1 SEHNR and CDR2 FQNEAQ (reference sequence). Trimming cost V 2 bases and J 8 bases, with 9 bases left between them. The CDR3 reads CASSLQASEAFF. The CDR3 coding sequence is TGTGCCAGCAGCTTACAGGCGTCGGAAGCTTTCTTT.

The chain employs TRBV2 and TRBJ1-1, with TRBD1 identical over 9 bases. This CDR3 region has 16 residues. V trimming: 5 bases; J trimming: 5 bases; junction bases outside the gene matches: 12. In germline, CDR1 is SNHLY, CDR2 FYNNEI. CDR3 DNA: TGTGCCAGCAGTAAACCCCCGGGACAGGGACGGACTGAAGCTTTCTTT. It yields the protein CASSKPPGQGRTEAFF.

This clone was counted a few times. DNA of the CDR3: TGTGCCAGCAGCCACCCCCGGACAGGGGAGGGCACTGAAGCTTTCTTT. This codes for CASSHPRTGEGTEAFF. This rearrangement joins TRBV4-2 to TRBJ1-1, with 9 positions matching TRBD1. Per germline, CDR1 LGHNA and CDR2 YNFKEQ. The CDR3 is made up of 16 amino acids. The junction had 9 bases not matched to a gene; V was cut back by 3 bases and J by 4 bases.

This sequence joins TRBV2 and TRBJ1-5; TRBD1 might be the D (6 bases). V was trimmed by 5 bases and J by 0 bases, leaving 11 bases between them. Germline CDR1 and CDR2: SNHLY and FYNNEI. There are 15 residues in the CDR3. Here the CDR3 reads CASSTTGDSNQPQHF. In DNA form, the CDR3 reads TGTGCCAGCAGTACGACAGGCGATAGCAATCAGCCCCAGCATTTT.

The chain employs TRBV6-2 or TRBV6-3 and TRBJ1-5; 12 bases line up with TRBD1. Looked up from germline, CDR1 is MNHEY and CDR2 is SVGEGT. The CDR3 is 16 residues long. The V gene end was trimmed by 4 bases and the J gene end by 8 bases; junction bases not matched to a gene: 9. The CDR3 spells CASSLRGQGAGEPQHF. The CDR3 DNA reads TGTGCCAGCAGTTTGCGGGGACAGGGGGCCGGGGAGCCCCAGCATTTT.

This chain links TRBV9 with TRBJ2-1, with 8 positions matching TRBD1. CDR3 length equals 18 residues. Germline values: CDR1 SGDLS, CDR2 YYNGEE. V lost 0 bases to trimming and J lost 3 bases; unmatched junction nucleotides: 11. CDR3 sequence reads: CASSVATGRGLDYNEQFF. CDR3 nucleotides: TGTGCCAGCAGCGTAGCTACGGGCAGGGGGCTTGACTACAATGAGCAGTTCTTC.

The CDR3: CASSLIHNQPQHF. The CDR3 DNA reads as TGTGCCAGCAGCTTAATCCACAATCAGCCCCAGCATTTT. The chain recombines TRBV7-3 with TRBJ1-5, with unresolved D. The CDR3 covers 13 residues. The germline gives CDR1 SGHTA, CDR2 FQGTGA. V was pared by 1 base and J by 3 bases, with 4 bases between.

The chain couples TRBV5-1 to TRBJ2-7; possibly TRBD2 for D (7 bases). This CDR3 contains 15 residues. The ends were cut back, 0 bases at V and 5 bases at J, with 15 bases in the middle. Germline V lookup: CDR1 SGHRS, CDR2 YFSETQ. CDR3 residues: CASSLGGGAVHEQYF. CDR3 nucleotides: TGCGCCAGCAGCTTGGGGGGGGGCGCCGTCCACGAGCAGTACTTC.

The J gene is TRBJ1-2, the V gene TRBV29-1; 8 bases align to TRBD1. Germline values: CDR1 SQVTM, CDR2 ANQGSEA. The CDR3 totals 19 residues. The trim removed 0 bases at V and 2 bases at J, leaving 17 bases unmatched. CDR3 DNA sequence: TGCAGCGTTGAAGATCTCGACAGGGGTTTGGGTTTAAGGAACTATGGCTACACCTTC. Encoded protein: CSVEDLDRGLGLRNYGYTF.

The chain carries TRBV6-6 and TRBJ2-7; 9 nucleotides line up with TRBD2. CDR1 MNHNY and CDR2 SVGAGI come from the germline V gene (reference sequence). V lost 5 bases, J lost 2 bases, and 7 bases stayed unmatched. CDR3 size: 15 residues. CDR3 region: CASSTHSGGAYEQYF. CDR3 bases: TGTGCCAGCAGTACCCATAGCGGGGGTGCCTACGAGCAGTACTTC.

The chain combines TRBV6-4 with TRBJ1-1; D gene unclear. Germline-derived CDR1 and CDR2 are MRHNA and SNTAGT. Trimming left V 0 bases short and J 3 bases short, with 11 bases between. This CDR3 is 15 amino acids long. The CDR3 bases are TGTGCCAGCAGTGACTCCTGGCAGGTGGACACTGAAGCTTTCTTT. Its translation: CASSDSWQVDTEAFF.

The genes are TRBV7-8 and TRBJ2-1; the D is unclear. The ends were cut back, 7 bases at V and 3 bases at J, with 19 bases in the middle. CDR3 length: 16 residues. The V gene's germline CDR1 is SGHVS and CDR2 FQNEAQ. The CDR3: CASTTTGFSSYNEQFF. CDR3 in DNA: TGTGCCAGCACCACCACCGGGTTTAGCAGCTACAATGAGCAGTTCTTC. The variable domain in full, completed from reference TRBV7-8 and TRBJ2-1, reads GAGVSQSPRYKVAKRGQDVALRCDPISGHVSLFWYQQALGQGPEFLTYFQNEAQLDKSGLPSDRFFAERPEGSVSTLKIQRTQQEDSAVYLCASTTTGFSSYNEQFFGPGTRLTVL.